This T cell receptor (beta chain) was profiled in a study of spatial heterogeneity in lung cancer. About the research overall: Raw reads showed each unique TCR and UMI combination turning up more than ten times on average.

This clonotype has ten or more counts. Sample time point: sample taken at primary tumor resection. Untreated early-stage non-small cell lung cancer patients, over 55 in total, were the donors. The authors sequenced whole RNA from tumor, nontumor lung or frozen PBMC without sorting. There are 15 residues in the CDR3. Germline loops: CDR1 SNHLY, CDR2 FYNNEI. V was trimmed by 5 bases and J by 7 bases, leaving 18 bases between them. MiXCR was run by TCRdb on the 5' RACE reads, yielding one entry per CDR3 protein. This table has about 38,000 distinct CDR3 sequences, 7.5% appearing once. The input for sequencing was PBMCs, taken at surgery. The rearrangement joins TRBV2 to TRBJ2-1; D not resolved. This clonotype originated in a male donor with early-stage non-small cell lung cancer. CDR3 in amino acids: CASSPDLAQWNEQFF. In DNA form, the CDR3 reads TGTGCCAGCAGTCCGGACCTGGCACAGTGGAATGAGCAGTTCTTC.